Listed below are T cell receptor beta chains from one sample, sequenced in a study of vaccination effects on CD4 cells after COVID-19. Assay: immunoSEQ multiplex PCR; the TCRdb copy retains only in-frame clones and omits some. The sample includes some 60,000 clones, just under 80% of them seen just once. The antigens for these receptors are not known. Sequences were derived from CD4+ T cells from PBMCs cultured without peptide, sampled after COVID-19 vaccination. The receptor set was obtained from a human donor who received a COVID-19 vaccine. Both conserved end residues are part of each CDR3. Fields, in order: clone size, J gene, D gene, V gene, CDR3 protein, CDR3 DNA. The D gene is left open where the match is weak. Some rows have no size entry. The others give once, few or many, or a class for an expanded clone.

- TRBJ1-5 - TRBV4-2 CASSQSARQGRGPYQPQHF TGTGCCAGCAGCCAATCCGCTCGCCAGGGAAGAGGGCCCTATCAGCCCCAGCATTTT
- TRBJ2-2 - TRBV6-2/TRBV6-3 CASSYGRLNGELFF TGTGCCAGCAGTTACGGGCGGCTCAACGGGGAGCTGTTTTTT
- TRBJ2-5 - TRBV28 CASSLETQYF TGTGCCAGCAGTTTGGAGACCCAGTACTTC
- TRBJ2-3 TRBD2 TRBV4-1 CASSQEALAGVRRDTQYF TGCGCCAGCAGCCAAGAGGCCCTAGCGGGCGTACGGAGGGATACGCAGTATTTT
few TRBJ2-2 - TRBV5-4 CASSLEVGELFF TGTGCCAGCAGCTTGGAGGTCGGGGAGCTGTTTTTT
- TRBJ1-4 TRBD1 TRBV7-9 CASSIQGGADEKLFF TGTGCCAGCAGCATCCAGGGGGGGGCGGATGAAAAACTGTTTTTT
once TRBJ2-6 - TRBV7-2 CASMWERSGANVLTF TGTGCCAGCATGTGGGAACGCTCTGGGGCCAACGTCCTGACTTTC
- TRBJ2-5 TRBD1 TRBV7-9 CASREGRDRQETQYF TGTGCCAGCAGGGAGGGGCGGGACAGGCAAGAGACCCAGTACTTC
- TRBJ2-1 TRBD1 TRBV2 CASSVRQGAGGEQFF TGTGCCAGCAGTGTACGACAGGGGGCGGGAGGTGAGCAGTTCTTC
- TRBJ1-2 - TRBV5-1 CASSPNGGYGYTF TGCGCCAGCAGCCCAAACGGGGGGTATGGCTACACCTTC
- TRBJ1-4 - TRBV11-2 CASSSGTVNEKLFF TGTGCCAGCAGCTCCGGGACTGTTAATGAAAAACTGTTTTTT
- TRBJ1-5 - TRBV28 CASSLGRLSNQPQHF TGTGCCAGCAGCTTGGGACGCTTAAGCAATCAGCCCCAGCATTTT
- TRBJ2-5 - TRBV5-5 CASSGAGWETQYF TGTGCCAGCAGCGGCGCAGGGTGGGAGACCCAGTACTTC
- TRBJ1-3 - TRBV5-1 CASSPAGVTGNTIYF TGCGCCAGCAGCCCCGCGGGGGTTACTGGAAACACCATATATTTT
- TRBJ2-3 TRBD2 TRBV7-8 CASSLLAGGSTDTQYF TGTGCCAGCAGCCTCCTAGCGGGGGGAAGCACAGATACGCAGTATTTT
- TRBJ1-2 - TRBV4-1 CASSQASGPVRGGYTF TGCGCCAGCAGCCAAGCGTCGGGCCCAGTGAGGGGGGGCTACACCTTC
- TRBJ2-5 TRBD2 TRBV3-1/TRBV3-2 CASSHYAGGPEETQYF TGTGCCAGCAGCCATTACGCGGGGGGGCCGGAGGAGACCCAGTACTTC
- TRBJ2-2 - TRBV7-9 CASSFFSLNTGELFF TGTGCCAGCAGCTTTTTCTCCCTCAACACCGGGGAGCTGTTTTTT
- TRBJ1-6 - TRBV12-5 CASGLYLLQGINSPLHF TGTGCTAGTGGTTTGTACCTCTTACAGGGAATTAATTCACCCCTCCACTTT